Each of the 10 T cell receptor beta chains below was sequenced from the same sample in a study of T cell repertoires in cytomegalovirus infection. TCRdb reprocessed the reads via MiXCR and lists one record per CDR3 protein. The sample consists of about 100,000 distinct CDR3 sequences, around 22% of them appearing once. Sequencing used CD8+ T cells from PBMCs. These receptor sequences come from a human donor in good health (CMV status not recorded). Some clones in this sample may be carry-over from other donors' samples.

This clonotype showed up many times. V is TRBV7-8 and J is TRBJ2-7; tentative D call: TRBD1 (7 bases). The CDR3 loop spans 14 amino acids. Trimming removed 5 bases at V and 5 bases at J, with 16 bases between. Germline CDR1 is SGHVS and CDR2 is FQNEAQ. CDR3 nucleotide sequence: TGTGCCAGCAGCCCAGATACAGGGGAGGACGAGCAGTACTTC. As protein: CASSPDTGEDEQYF. Based on the CDR3 plus reference TRBV7-8 and TRBJ2-7, the full variable domain is GAGVSQSPRYKVAKRGQDVALRCDPISGHVSLFWYQQALGQGPEFLTYFQNEAQLDKSGLPSDRFFAERPEGSVSTLKIQRTQQEDSAVYLCASSPDTGEDEQYFGPGTRLTVT.

The rearrangement links TRBV20-1 to TRBJ2-1; D uncertain. The germline gives CDR1 DFQATT, CDR2 SNEGSKA (reference sequence). V was shortened by 1 base and J by 0 bases, with 7 bases between the two germline ends. CDR3 length: 14 residues. The CDR3 here is CSARGESSYNEQFF. The DNA for the CDR3 is TGCAGTGCTAGAGGTGAAAGCTCCTACAATGAGCAGTTCTTC.

The chain combines TRBV5-5 with TRBJ2-5; D is unclear. Trimming removed 3 bases from V and 1 base from J, with 10 bases in between. The CDR3 extends over 14 amino acids. Germline V gene data show CDR1 as SGHKS and CDR2 as YYEKEE (reference sequence). As DNA, the CDR3 is TGTGCCAGCAGCTACTCCGGACCCCAAGAGACCCAGTACTTC. It is translated as CASSYSGPQETQYF.

This sequence joins TRBV6-5 and TRBJ2-7; D gene ambiguous. The germline CDR1 and CDR2 sequences are MNHEY and SVGAGI. V was pared by 1 base and J by 2 bases, with 9 bases between. CDR3 length: 14 residues. In DNA form, the CDR3 reads TGTGCCAGCAGTTACTTAGGAATTACCTACGAGCAGTACTTC. The encoded protein is CASSYLGITYEQYF.

The chain carries TRBV7-9 and TRBJ2-7; unclear D gene. CDR1 and CDR2 from the germline V gene are SEHNR and FQNEAQ (reference sequence). Trimming stripped 1 base from V and 4 bases from J, with 8 bases between. CDR3 length: 13 residues. CDR3 in amino acids: CASSLVSRYEQYF. As DNA, the CDR3 is TGTGCCAGCAGCTTAGTCAGCAGGTACGAGCAGTACTTC.

This chain uses TRBV29-1 with TRBJ2-7; D remains ambiguous. V gave up 2 bases and J gave up 0 bases, with 8 bases separating them. This CDR3 spans 13 amino acids. Germline V gene data show CDR1 as SQVTM and CDR2 as ANQGSEA. The CDR3 DNA follows: TGCAGCGTTGAACTCTACTCCTCCTACGAGCAGTACTTC. This encodes CSVELYSSYEQYF.

The chain is built from TRBV5-4 and TRBJ1-1; D may be TRBD1 (6 bases). The ends were cut back, 4 bases at V and 6 bases at J, with 10 bases in the middle. The V gene's germline CDR1 is SGHNT and CDR2 YYREEE (reference sequence). The CDR3 loop spans 12 amino acids. CDR3: CASSGEGAEAFF. The CDR3 DNA reads TGTGCCAGCAGCGGTGAGGGGGCTGAAGCTTTCTTT.

V gene TRBV19 combines with J gene TRBJ2-7; 10 bases map to TRBD2. The V gene end was trimmed by 5 bases and the J gene end by 2 bases; junction bases not matched to a gene: 6. The CDR3 is made up of 15 amino acids. Germline V gives CDR1 LNHDA, CDR2 SQIVND (reference sequence). CDR3 loop: CASSPGLAATYEQYF. DNA of the CDR3: TGTGCCAGTAGTCCAGGACTAGCGGCTACCTACGAGCAGTACTTC.

A few counts support this clonotype. This chain joins TRBV7-9 and TRBJ2-1, with no clear D. The CDR3 covers 15 residues. Deletions cut 4 bases from V and 7 bases from J, with 17 bases between. CDR1 SEHNR and CDR2 FQNEAQ come from the germline V gene (reference sequence). In DNA form, the CDR3 reads TGTGCCAGCAGCTCCCTCTCCATGCGCGAGAATGAGCAGTTCTTC. It translates to CASSSLSMRENEQFF.

This clonotype was detected ten times or more. CDR3 residues: CASSQDLGGGNEQYF. CDR3 DNA: TGCGCCAGCAGCCAAGATCTTGGGGGGGGGAACGAGCAGTACTTC. V gene TRBV4-3 combines with J gene TRBJ2-7; 7 bases are a match to TRBD2. Germline values: CDR1 LGHNA, CDR2 YSLEER. The V segment lost 0 bases and the J segment 5 bases; nucleotides outside the gene matches: 7. The CDR3 consists of 15 residues.